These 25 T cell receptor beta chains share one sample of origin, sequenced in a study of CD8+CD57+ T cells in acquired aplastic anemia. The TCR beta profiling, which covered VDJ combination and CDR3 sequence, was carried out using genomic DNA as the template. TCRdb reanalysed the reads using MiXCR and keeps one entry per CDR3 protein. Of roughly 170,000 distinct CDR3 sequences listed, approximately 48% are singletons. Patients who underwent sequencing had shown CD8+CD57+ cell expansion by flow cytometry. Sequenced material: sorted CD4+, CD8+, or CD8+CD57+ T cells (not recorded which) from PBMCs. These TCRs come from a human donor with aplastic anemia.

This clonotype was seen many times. DNA of the CDR3: TGTGCCAGCAGCACAGCCTATCCACCCTACGAGCAGTACTTC. It specifies CASSTAYPPYEQYF. The V gene is TRBV6-1, the J gene TRBJ2-7, with no clear D. CDR1 and CDR2 (germline): MNHNS, SASEGT. Trimming took 6 bases from V and 2 from J, leaving 14 bases between them. The CDR3 is made up of 14 amino acids.

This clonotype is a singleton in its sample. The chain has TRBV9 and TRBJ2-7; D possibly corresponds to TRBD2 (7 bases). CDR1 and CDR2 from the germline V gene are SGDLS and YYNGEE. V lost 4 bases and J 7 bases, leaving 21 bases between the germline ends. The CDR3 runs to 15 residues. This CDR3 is CASSTQGRRGDEQYF. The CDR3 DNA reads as TGTGCCAGCAGCACCCAGGGGCGACGGGGGGATGAGCAGTACTTC.

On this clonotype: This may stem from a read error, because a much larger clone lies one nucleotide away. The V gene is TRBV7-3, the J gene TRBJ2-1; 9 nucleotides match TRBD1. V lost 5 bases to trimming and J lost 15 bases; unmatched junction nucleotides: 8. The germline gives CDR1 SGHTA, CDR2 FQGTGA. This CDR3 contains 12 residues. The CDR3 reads CASSLPGQGLFF. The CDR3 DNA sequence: TGTGCCAGCAGCCTTCCGGGACAGGGACTGTTCTTC.

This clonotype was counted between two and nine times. CDR3 in amino acids: CASSRKTFSGNTIYF. The DNA for the CDR3 is TGTGCCAGCAGTCGAAAGACGTTCTCTGGAAACACCATATATTTT. This rearrangement joins TRBV7-2 to TRBJ1-3; unclear D gene. The CDR3 extends over 15 amino acids. The V gene's germline CDR1 is SGHTA and CDR2 FQGNSA. V dropped 6 bases and J dropped 0 bases, with 12 bases sitting between them.

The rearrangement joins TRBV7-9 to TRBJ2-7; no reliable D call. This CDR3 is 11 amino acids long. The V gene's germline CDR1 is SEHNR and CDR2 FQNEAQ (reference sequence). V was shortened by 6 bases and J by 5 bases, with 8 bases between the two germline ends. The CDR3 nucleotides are TGTGCCAGCAGTTTCCGCGACGAGCAGTACTTC. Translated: CASSFRDEQYF.

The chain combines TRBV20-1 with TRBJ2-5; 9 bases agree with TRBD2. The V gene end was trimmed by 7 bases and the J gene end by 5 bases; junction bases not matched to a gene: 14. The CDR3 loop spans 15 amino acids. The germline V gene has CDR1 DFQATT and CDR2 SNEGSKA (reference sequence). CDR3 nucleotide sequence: TGCAGTGGCCGAAACGGTCAGAGCGGGAGGGAGACCCAGTACTTC. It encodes CSGRNGQSGRETQYF.

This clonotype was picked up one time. Here the CDR3 reads CAISGGKTYSTEAFF. For the CDR3, the DNA is TGTGCCATCAGTGGGGGGAAAACTTACAGCACTGAAGCTTTCTTT. The rearrangement uses TRBV10-3 and TRBJ1-1, with D perhaps TRBD1 (5 bases). This CDR3 spans 15 amino acids. CDR1 is ENHRY and CDR2 is SYGVKD in the germline V gene. Trimming took 4 bases from V and 4 from J, leaving 16 bases between them.

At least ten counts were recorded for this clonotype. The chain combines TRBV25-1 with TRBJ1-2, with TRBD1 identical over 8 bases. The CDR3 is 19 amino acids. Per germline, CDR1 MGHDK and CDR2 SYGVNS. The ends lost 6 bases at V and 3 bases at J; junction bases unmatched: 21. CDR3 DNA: TGTGCCAGCAGCGCGGAGGACAGGGTAGAGGGGGGGTCCTACTATGGCTACACCTTC. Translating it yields CASSAEDRVEGGSYYGYTF.

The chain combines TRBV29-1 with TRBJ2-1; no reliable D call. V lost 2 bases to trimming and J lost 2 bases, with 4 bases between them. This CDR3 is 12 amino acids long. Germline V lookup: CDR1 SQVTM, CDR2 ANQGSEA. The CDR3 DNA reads TGCAGCGTTGAAATTGCCTACAATGAGCAGTTCTTC. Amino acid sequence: CSVEIAYNEQFF.

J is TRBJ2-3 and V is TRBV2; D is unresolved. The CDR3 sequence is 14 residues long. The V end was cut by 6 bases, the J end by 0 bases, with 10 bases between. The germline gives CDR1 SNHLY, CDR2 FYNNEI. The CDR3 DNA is TGTGCCAGCAGCGGTCAGCAAAGCACAGATACGCAGTATTTT. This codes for CASSGQQSTDTQYF. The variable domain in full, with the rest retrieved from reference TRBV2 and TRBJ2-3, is EPEVTQTPSHQVTQMGQEVILRCVPISNHLYFYWYRQILGQKVEFLVSFYNNEISEKSEIFDDQFSVERPDGSNFTLKIRSTKLEDSAMYFCASSGQQSTDTQYFGPGTRLTVL.

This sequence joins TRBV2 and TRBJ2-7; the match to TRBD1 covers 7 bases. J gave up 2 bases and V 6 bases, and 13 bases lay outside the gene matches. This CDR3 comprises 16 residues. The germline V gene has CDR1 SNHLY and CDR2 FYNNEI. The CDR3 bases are TGTGCCAGCAGACCCCGGGACCGAGGGGGCCCCTACGAGCAGTACTTC. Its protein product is CASRPRDRGGPYEQYF.

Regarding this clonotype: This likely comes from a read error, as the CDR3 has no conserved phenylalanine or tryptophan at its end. For the CDR3, the DNA is TGTGCCAGCAGTTACTCGGGCGGGGAGACAGATACGCAGTATCTT. This codes for CASSYSGGETDTQYL. V and J are TRBV12-3 or TRBV12-4 and TRBJ2-3; possibly TRBD2 for D (6 bases). The CDR3 covers 15 residues. V shed 4 bases and J shed 3 bases, with 14 bases lying between them.

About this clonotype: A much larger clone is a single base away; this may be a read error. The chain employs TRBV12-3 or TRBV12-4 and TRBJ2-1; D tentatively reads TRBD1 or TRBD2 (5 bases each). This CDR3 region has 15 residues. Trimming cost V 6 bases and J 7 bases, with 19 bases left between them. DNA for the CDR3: TGTGCCAGCAGGAAAACGGGGCGAAGGTCGAATGAGCAGTTCTTC. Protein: CASRKTGRRSNEQFF.

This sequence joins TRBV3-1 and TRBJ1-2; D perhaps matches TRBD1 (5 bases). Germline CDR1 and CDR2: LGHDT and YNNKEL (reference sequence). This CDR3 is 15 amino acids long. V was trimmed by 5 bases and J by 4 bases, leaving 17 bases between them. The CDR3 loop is CASSVGRNTIYGYTF. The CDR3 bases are TGTGCCAGCAGCGTGGGACGGAATACAATCTATGGCTACACCTTC.

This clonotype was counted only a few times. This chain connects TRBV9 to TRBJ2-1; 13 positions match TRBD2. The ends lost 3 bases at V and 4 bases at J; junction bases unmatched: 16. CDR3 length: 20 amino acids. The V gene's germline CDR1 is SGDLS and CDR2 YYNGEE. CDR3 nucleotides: TGTGCCAGCAGCGGACTGAACCAGAGGACTAGCGGGGGCCGTTACAATGAGCAGTTCTTC. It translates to CASSGLNQRTSGGRYNEQFF.

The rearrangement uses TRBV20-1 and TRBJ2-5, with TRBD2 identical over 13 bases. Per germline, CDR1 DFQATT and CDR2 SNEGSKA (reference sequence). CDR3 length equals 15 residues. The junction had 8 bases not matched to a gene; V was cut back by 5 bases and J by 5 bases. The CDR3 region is CSALGLAGEGETQYF. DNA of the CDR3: TGCAGTGCTCTTGGACTAGCGGGGGAGGGGGAGACCCAGTACTTC.

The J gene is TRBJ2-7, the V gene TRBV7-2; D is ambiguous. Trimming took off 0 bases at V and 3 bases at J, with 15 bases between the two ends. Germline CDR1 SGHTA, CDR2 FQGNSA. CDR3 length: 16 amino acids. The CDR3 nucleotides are TGTGCCAGCAGCTTAGCTTTTGGACGGTCAAGCTACGAGCAGTACTTC. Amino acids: CASSLAFGRSSYEQYF.

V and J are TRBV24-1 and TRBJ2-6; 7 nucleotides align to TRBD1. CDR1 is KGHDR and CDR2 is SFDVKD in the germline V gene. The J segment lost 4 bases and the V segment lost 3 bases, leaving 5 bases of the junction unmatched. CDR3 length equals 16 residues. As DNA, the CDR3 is TGTGCCACCAGTGATGGGACAGTTACCGGGGCCAACGTCCTGACTTTC. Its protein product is CATSDGTVTGANVLTF.

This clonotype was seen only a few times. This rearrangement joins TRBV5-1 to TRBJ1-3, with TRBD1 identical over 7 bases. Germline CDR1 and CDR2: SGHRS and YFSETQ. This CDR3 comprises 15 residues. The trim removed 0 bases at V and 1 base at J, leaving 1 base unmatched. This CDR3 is CASSLEQGSGNTIYF. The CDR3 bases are TGCGCCAGCAGCTTGGAACAGGGGTCTGGAAACACCATATATTTT.

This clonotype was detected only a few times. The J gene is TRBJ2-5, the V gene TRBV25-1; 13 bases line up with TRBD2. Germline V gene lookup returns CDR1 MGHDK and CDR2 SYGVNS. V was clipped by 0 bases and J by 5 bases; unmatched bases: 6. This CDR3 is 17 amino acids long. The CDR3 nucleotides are TGTGCCAGCAGTGAATATAGGACTAGCGGGGGACGGGAGACCCAGTACTTC. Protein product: CASSEYRTSGGRETQYF.

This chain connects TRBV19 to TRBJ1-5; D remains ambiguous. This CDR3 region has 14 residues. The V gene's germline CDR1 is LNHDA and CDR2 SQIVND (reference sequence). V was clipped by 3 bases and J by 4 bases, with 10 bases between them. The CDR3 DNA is TGTGCCAGTAGTATGGGTACAGCAAATCAGCCCCAGCATTTT. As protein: CASSMGTANQPQHF.

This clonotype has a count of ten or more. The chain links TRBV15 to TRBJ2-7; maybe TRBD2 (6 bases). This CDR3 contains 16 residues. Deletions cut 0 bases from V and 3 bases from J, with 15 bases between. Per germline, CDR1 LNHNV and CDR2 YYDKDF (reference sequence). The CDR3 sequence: CATSRERAGKIYEQYF. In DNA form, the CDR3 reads TGTGCCACCAGCAGAGAGAGGGCGGGGAAAATCTACGAGCAGTACTTC. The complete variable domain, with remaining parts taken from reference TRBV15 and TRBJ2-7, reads DAMVIQNPRYQVTQFGKPVTLSCSQTLNHNVMYWYQQKSSQAPKLLFHYYDKDFNNEADTPDNFQSRRPNTSFCFLDIRSPGLGDTAMYLCATSRERAGKIYEQYFGPGTRLTVT.

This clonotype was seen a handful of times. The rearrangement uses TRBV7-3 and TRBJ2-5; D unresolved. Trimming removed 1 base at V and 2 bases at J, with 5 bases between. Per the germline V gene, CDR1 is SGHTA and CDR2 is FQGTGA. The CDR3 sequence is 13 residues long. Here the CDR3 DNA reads TGTGCCAGCAGCTTAATGGGGCAAGAGACCCAGTACTTC. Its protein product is CASSLMGQETQYF.

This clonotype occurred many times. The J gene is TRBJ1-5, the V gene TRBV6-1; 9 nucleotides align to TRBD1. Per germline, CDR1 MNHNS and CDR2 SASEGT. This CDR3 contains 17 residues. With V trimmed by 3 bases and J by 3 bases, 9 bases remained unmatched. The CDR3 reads CASSEGTGNSFNQPQHF. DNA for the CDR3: TGTGCCAGCAGTGAGGGGACAGGGAATTCCTTCAATCAGCCCCAGCATTTT.

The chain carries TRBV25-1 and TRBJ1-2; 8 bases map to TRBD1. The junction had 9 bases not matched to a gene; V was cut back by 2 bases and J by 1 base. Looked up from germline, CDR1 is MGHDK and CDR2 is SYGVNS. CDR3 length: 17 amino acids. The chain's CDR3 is CASSEMGWDRSNYGYTF. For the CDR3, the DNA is TGTGCCAGCAGTGAAATGGGATGGGACAGGAGTAACTATGGCTACACCTTC.